This entry lists 15 T cell receptor beta chains sequenced from one sample in a study of T cells in Graves' hyperthyroidism and ophthalmopathy. RNA transcripts gave rise to amplified TCR beta CDR3 regions. A first-round RT-PCR of the TCR CDR3 used the HTBI primer set. MiXCR was run by TCRdb on the multiplex PCR reads, yielding one entry per CDR3 protein. The sample shows some 440,000 distinct CDR3 sequences, approximately 15% of them seen only once. Sequenced input: blood. All receptors come from a woman younger than 30 with Graves' hyperthyroidism.

This clonotype was detected many times. The V gene is TRBV6-1, the J gene TRBJ2-7; 14 nucleotides align to TRBD2. Germline loops: CDR1 MNHNS, CDR2 SASEGT. Trimming cost V 6 bases and J 4 bases; bases outside gene matches: 11. The CDR3 loop spans 17 amino acids. The chain's CDR3 is CASSPSPRLAGGYEQYF. CDR3 coding DNA: TGTGCCAGCAGCCCCTCCCCTCGACTAGCGGGAGGGTACGAGCAGTACTTC.

The genes are TRBV7-6 and TRBJ2-7, with D perhaps assigned TRBD1 or TRBD2 (5 bases each). Deletions cut 3 bases from V and 7 bases from J, with 25 bases between. This CDR3 spans 17 amino acids. CDR1 is SGHVS and CDR2 is FNYEAQ in the germline V gene. CDR3 region: CASSLSRDVGYLGEQYF. In nucleotides, the CDR3 is TGTGCCAGCAGCTTGTCCCGGGACGTAGGGTACCTGGGGGAGCAGTACTTC.

This clonotype has at least ten counts. The chain is built from TRBV3-1 and TRBJ1-6, with TRBD1 matching over 8 bases. This CDR3 comprises 17 residues. The germline CDR1 and CDR2 sequences are LGHDT and YNNKEL (reference sequence). Trimming removed 0 bases from V and 9 bases from J; junction bases left unmatched: 10. The DNA for the CDR3 is TGTGCCAGCAGCCAAGATCCCCGGGACAGGCCTGGTTCACCCCTCCACTTT. Encoded protein: CASSQDPRDRPGSPLHF.

The chain has TRBV6-1 and TRBJ1-2; D is perhaps TRBD1 (5 bases). This CDR3 has 13 amino acids. The germline V and J ends were trimmed by 9 bases and 5 bases, with 16 bases remaining between them. Germline V gene lookup returns CDR1 MNHNS and CDR2 SASEGT. CDR3: CASRDPLGYGYTF. In nucleotides, the CDR3 is TGTGCCAGTCGGGACCCCCTGGGGTATGGCTACACCTTC.

Remarks on this clonotype: One base away lies a much larger clone, so this may be a sequencing read error. The chain employs TRBV5-8 and TRBJ2-3; D might be TRBD1 (5 bases). V shed 0 bases and J shed 2 bases, with 10 bases lying between them. Germline V gives CDR1 SGHTS, CDR2 YDEGEE. The CDR3 is 15 residues long. The CDR3 is CASSLVATDTDTQYF. The CDR3 nucleotides read TGTGCCAGCAGCTTGGTGGCGACAGACACAGATACGCAGTATTTT.

This clonotype showed up many times. The V gene is TRBV24-1, the J gene TRBJ2-6; D may correspond to TRBD1 or TRBD2 (6 bases each). Trimming took 1 base from V and 2 from J, leaving 11 bases between them. The CDR3 consists of 17 residues. Looked up from germline, CDR1 is KGHDR and CDR2 is SFDVKD. Written as DNA, the CDR3 is TGTGCCACCAGTGATTTCGGGGGCGGAACTGGGGCCAACGTCCTGACTTTC. Its translation is CATSDFGGGTGANVLTF.

This clonotype showed up many times. CDR3 sequence reads: CASSDLFGSQYF. DNA of the CDR3: TGTGCCAGCTCCGACTTGTTCGGTTCGCAGTATTTT. This rearrangement joins TRBV12-3 or TRBV12-4 to TRBJ2-3; D is ambiguous. CDR3 length equals 12 residues. V was shortened by 8 bases and J by 10 bases, with 16 bases between the two germline ends.

In this sample, this clonotype turned up many times. The rearrangement uses TRBV11-1 and TRBJ2-7; D uncertain. Trimming took 5 bases from V and 4 from J, leaving 12 bases between them. CDR3 length: 13 residues. From germline, CDR1 is SGHAT and CDR2 FQDESV (reference sequence). This CDR3 reads CASSPRVPYEQYF. The DNA of the CDR3 is TGTGCCAGCAGCCCTCGGGTCCCTTACGAGCAGTACTTC. The full variable domain, in which reference TRBV11-1 and TRBJ2-7 provide the parts outside the CDR3, is EAEVAQSPRYKITEKSQAVAFWCDPISGHATLYWYRQILGQGPELLVQFQDESVVDDSQLPKDRFSAERLKGVDSTLKIQPAELGDSAMYLCASSPRVPYEQYFGPGTRLTVT.

This clonotype was seen a handful of times. A much bigger clone sits one base away, suggesting this may be a read error. This chain uses TRBV28 with TRBJ2-7, with D maybe TRBD1 (5 bases). The V end lost 7 bases, the J end lost 8 bases, and 12 bases lay between the germline ends. The CDR3 contains 11 residues. Germline CDR1 and CDR2: MDHEN and SYDVKM. CDR3 protein: CASNFRDKQYF. CDR3 DNA: TGTGCCAGCAATTTCAGGGATAAGCAGTACTTC.

This clonotype was recorded only once. The chain couples TRBV27 to TRBJ2-1; 12 nucleotides line up with TRBD2. Germline V CDR1 and CDR2: MNHEY, SMNVEV (reference sequence). The length of the CDR3 is 16 residues. V lost 5 bases to trimming and J lost 6 bases; unmatched junction nucleotides: 8. This CDR3 reads CASSLLLAGGPNEQFF. The CDR3 DNA sequence: TGTGCCAGCAGTCTCCTCCTAGCGGGAGGGCCCAATGAGCAGTTCTTC.

V and J are TRBV19 and TRBJ2-7; tentative D call: TRBD1 (5 bases). CDR1 LNHDA and CDR2 SQIVND come from the germline V gene (reference sequence). There are 13 residues in the CDR3. Trimming took 6 bases from V and 4 from J, leaving 13 bases between them. In DNA, the CDR3 is TGTGCCAGTAGCGTACAGGTTTCGTACGAGCAGTACTTC. Translation gives CASSVQVSYEQYF. Combining the CDR3 with reference TRBV19 and TRBJ2-7 gives the whole variable domain DGGITQSPKYLFRKEGQNVTLSCEQNLNHDAMYWYRQDPGQGLRLIYYSQIVNDFQKGDIAEGYSVSREKKESFPLTVTSAQKNPTAFYLCASSVQVSYEQYFGPGTRLTVT.

For this clonotype: Given a much more abundant clone one base away, this may be a read error. This rearrangement joins TRBV6-1 to TRBJ1-5; possibly TRBD1 for D (5 bases). CDR3 length: 17 residues. Germline CDR1 reads MNHNS; CDR2 reads SASEGT. V was pared by 6 bases and J by 0 bases, with 18 bases between. The CDR3 DNA is TGTGCCAGCAGCAAGGCCCCTGGGGACGGTAGCAATCAGCCCCAGCATTTT. Amino acid sequence: CASSKAPGDGSNQPQHF.

V and J are TRBV15 and TRBJ2-6; D unclear. The germline CDR1 and CDR2 sequences are LNHNV and YYDKDF (reference sequence). The CDR3 runs 15 residues. V lost 3 bases to trimming and J lost 1 base, with 7 bases between them. Written as DNA, the CDR3 is TGTGCCACCAGCAGCATTCCGTCTGGGGCCAACGTCCTGACTTTC. Protein product: CATSSIPSGANVLTF.

At least ten counts were recorded for this clonotype. The genes are TRBV5-1 and TRBJ2-1; 7 nucleotides agree with TRBD1. The V gene's germline CDR1 is SGHRS and CDR2 YFSETQ. The length of the CDR3 is 16 residues. Trimming at V came to 3 bases and at J to 2 bases, leaving 8 bases not matched to a gene. The CDR3 bases are TGCGCCAGCAGCTCCATCCTGGGACAGACCTACAATGAGCAGTTCTTC. Its translation is CASSSILGQTYNEQFF. The full variable domain, rest sourced from reference TRBV5-1 and TRBJ2-1, is KAGVTQTPRYLIKTRGQQVTLSCSPISGHRSVSWYQQTPGQGLQFLFEYFSETQRNKGNFPGRFSGRQFSNSRSEMNVSTLELGDSALYLCASSSILGQTYNEQFFGPGTRLTVL.

This clonotype was recorded many times. The chain has TRBV6-1 and TRBJ1-2, with D hard to call. CDR1 is MNHNS and CDR2 is SASEGT in the germline V gene. This CDR3 has 13 amino acids. V was trimmed by 6 bases and J by 8 bases, leaving 16 bases between them. The CDR3 spells CASRLSDVVGYTF. CDR3 nucleotide sequence: TGTGCCAGCAGACTCTCTGACGTCGTGGGCTACACCTTC.